Following are 29 T cell receptor beta chains from one sample sequenced in a study of T cells after posttransplantation cyclophosphamide. Busulfan-fludarabine conditioning, marrow transplant, and cyclophosphamide on days +3 and +4 were administered. Sequenced by immunoSEQ multiplex PCR; TCRdb stores in-frame clones only, minus some. The sample carries fewer than 25,000 clones, 86% recorded once. Sample: PBMCs, taken after allogeneic stem cell transplant with posttransplant cyclophosphamide. The receptors originated from a female patient in her 30s who received an allogeneic stem cell transplant from an unrelated donor, was CMV-positive, and had no GVHD. These T cells may partly come from the graft donor.

This sequence joins TRBV28 and TRBJ2-7, with 9 bases that match TRBD1. The CDR3 runs to 13 residues. The germline V gene encodes CDR1 MDHEN and CDR2 SYDVKM. V lost 5 bases, J lost 5 bases, and 4 bases stayed unmatched. CDR3 sequence reads: CASSLTGGDEQYF. CDR3 nucleotides: TGTGCCAGCAGTCTCACAGGGGGCGACGAGCAGTACTTC.

This chain joins TRBV7-3 and TRBJ1-2; 9 positions agree with TRBD1. CDR3 length equals 13 residues. Unmatched junction bases numbered 2, after V lost 4 bases and J lost 5 bases. CDR1 and CDR2 (germline): SGHTA, FQGTGA. In DNA form, the CDR3 reads TGTGCCAGCAGCTCGACAGGGGGATATGGCTACACCTTC. Translating it yields CASSSTGGYGYTF. The full variable domain, completed using reference TRBV7-3 and TRBJ1-2, is GAGVSQTPSNKVTEKGKYVELRCDPISGHTALYWYRQSLGQGPEFLIYFQGTGAADDSGLPNDRFFAVRPEGSVSTLKIQRTERGDSAVYLCASSSTGGYGYTFGSGTRLTVV.

DNA of the CDR3: TGCGCCAGCAGCTTCGTCCAAGAGACCCAGTACTTC. Its protein product is CASSFVQETQYF. V is TRBV5-1 and J is TRBJ2-5; D is unclear. Trimming stripped 2 bases from V and 1 base from J, with 3 bases between. Germline CDR1 and CDR2: SGHRS and YFSETQ. The CDR3 sequence is 12 residues long.

The chain carries TRBV11-3 and TRBJ2-6; no definite D call. V was clipped by 5 bases and J by 0 bases, with 11 bases between them. Germline assignment: CDR1 SGHNT and CDR2 YENEEA. The CDR3 has 16 residues. For the CDR3, the DNA is TGTGCCAGCAGCCCCATTCGGTTCTCTGGGGCCAACGTCCTGACTTTC. Protein product: CASSPIRFSGANVLTF.

This rearrangement joins TRBV19 to TRBJ2-7; the match to TRBD1 covers 8 bases. Germline V CDR1 and CDR2: LNHDA, SQIVND (reference sequence). CDR3 size: 14 residues. The J segment lost 3 bases and the V segment lost 6 bases, leaving 7 bases of the junction unmatched. As DNA, the CDR3 is TGTGCCAGTAGACGGGGGACAGGCGTCTACGAGCAGTACTTC. Its translation is CASRRGTGVYEQYF.

V and J are TRBV18 and TRBJ2-3; no clear D. Germline CDR1 and CDR2: KGHSH and LQKENI. There are 14 residues in the CDR3. Trimming took 4 bases from V and 2 from J, leaving 10 bases between them. The CDR3 sequence is CASSLISSTDTQYF. CDR3 coding DNA: TGTGCCAGCTCACTCATTAGTTCCACAGATACGCAGTATTTT. The entire variable domain, with the rest obtained from reference TRBV18 and TRBJ2-3, is as follows: NAGVMQNPRHLVRRRGQEARLRCSPMKGHSHVYWYRQLPEEGLKFMVYLQKENIIDESGMPKERFSAEFPKEGPSILRIQQVVRGDSAAYFCASSLISSTDTQYFGPGTRLTVL.

This clone is a singleton in its sample. The chain carries TRBV30 and TRBJ1-6, with no clear D. The CDR3 length is 14 residues. CDR1 is GTSNPN and CDR2 is SVGIG in the germline V gene (reference sequence). Trimming cost V 1 base and J 7 bases, with 11 bases left between them. CDR3 protein: CAWSGGYKNSPLHF. The DNA for the CDR3 is TGTGCCTGGAGTGGCGGTTATAAAAATTCACCCCTCCACTTT.

V gene TRBV7-9 combines with J gene TRBJ2-3, with 10 bases lining up with TRBD2. Germline loops: CDR1 SEHNR, CDR2 FQNEAQ (reference sequence). Trimming cost V 3 bases and J 4 bases; bases outside gene matches: 1. The CDR3 extends over 14 amino acids. The CDR3: CASSLSGGADTQYF. The CDR3, as DNA: TGTGCCAGCAGCTTGAGCGGGGGGGCAGATACGCAGTATTTT.

V and J are TRBV7-9 and TRBJ2-5, with D maybe TRBD2 (7 bases). V lost 8 bases and J 0 bases, leaving 10 bases between the germline ends. The CDR3 is 13 residues long. Germline loops: CDR1 SEHNR, CDR2 FQNEAQ (reference sequence). Written as DNA, the CDR3 is TGTGCCAGCGGGGGGGCGCACCAAGAGACCCAGTACTTC. It specifies CASGGAHQETQYF.

The genes are TRBV4-1 and TRBJ1-2; D is ambiguous. The CDR3 extends over 16 amino acids. Germline CDR1 MGHRA, CDR2 YSYEKL. Trimming removed 6 bases from V and 2 bases from J, with 19 bases in between. Here the CDR3 reads CASRSPTESLNYGYTF. The CDR3 DNA reads TGCGCCAGCAGGTCGCCAACCGAGTCATTGAACTATGGCTACACCTTC.

The chain carries TRBV19 and TRBJ1-5; possibly TRBD1 for D (5 bases). The germline V gene encodes CDR1 LNHDA and CDR2 SQIVND (reference sequence). V was cut by 5 bases and J by 1 base, with 9 bases left in between. The CDR3 covers 14 residues. CDR3 coding DNA: TGTGCCAGTAGTGCAGGGAAAAGCAATCAGCCCCAGCATTTT. Amino acid sequence: CASSAGKSNQPQHF.

The J gene is TRBJ2-7, the V gene TRBV7-6; D is perhaps TRBD2 (6 bases). The CDR3 totals 13 residues. V was trimmed by 4 bases and J by 4 bases, leaving 11 bases between them. The germline V gene has CDR1 SGHVS and CDR2 FNYEAQ. The DNA of the CDR3 is TGTGCCAGCAGCTCTAATGGGGGGTACGAGCAGTACTTC. Its protein product is CASSSNGGYEQYF.

DNA of the CDR3: TGTGCCAGTAGTAAGGAGGGGAACACTGAAGCTTTCTTT. Translation gives CASSKEGNTEAFF. The chain recombines TRBV19 with TRBJ1-1; D not resolved. V was trimmed by 4 bases and J by 1 base, leaving 7 bases between them. Germline V lookup: CDR1 LNHDA, CDR2 SQIVND (reference sequence). This CDR3 is built from 13 residues.

The rearrangement links TRBV7-9 to TRBJ1-4; D is ambiguous. The CDR3 totals 17 residues. Germline V gives CDR1 SEHNR, CDR2 FQNEAQ (reference sequence). V dropped 4 bases and J dropped 6 bases, with 21 bases sitting between them. The CDR3, as DNA: TGTGCCAGCAGCTCTTTTCGGTCCCGGGAACTTTATGAAAAACTGTTTTTT. Translation gives CASSSFRSRELYEKLFF.

V and J are TRBV6-6 and TRBJ1-1, with no clear D. The V and J ends lost 5 bases and 2 bases respectively, with 9 bases between them. In germline, CDR1 is MNHNY, CDR2 SVGAGI (reference sequence). The CDR3 contains 13 residues. CDR3 sequence: CASSPLINTEAFF. The CDR3 bases are TGTGCCAGCAGTCCACTAATTAACACTGAAGCTTTCTTT.

The chain employs TRBV21-1 and TRBJ2-7; the D call of TRBD1 is as the table states it, not checked on the DNA. TRBV21-1 is tagged as a pseudogene. The CDR3 length is 16 residues. This CDR3 reads CASSKARRGLDYEQYF. The CDR3 nucleotides are TGTGCCAGCAGCAAAGCAAGAAGGGGGCTGGACTACGAGCAGTACTTC.

This chain uses TRBV6-1 with TRBJ2-7; 8 nucleotides align to TRBD1. Trimming removed 4 bases from V and 2 bases from J; junction bases left unmatched: 7. The germline gives CDR1 MNHNS, CDR2 SASEGT. CDR3 length equals 15 residues. The CDR3 reads CASSARQGTAYEQYF. CDR3 sequence (DNA): TGTGCCAGCAGTGCGCGACAGGGGACTGCCTACGAGCAGTACTTC.

This clone was found once. The chain recombines TRBV7-6 with TRBJ2-3, with 13 bases identical to TRBD2. V lost 2 bases, J lost 3 bases, and 2 bases stayed unmatched. The CDR3 is 16 amino acids. Germline V gene sequence: CDR1 SGHVS, CDR2 FNYEAQ. CDR3 sequence: CASSLMTSGGTDTQYF. The CDR3 DNA sequence: TGTGCCAGCAGCTTAATGACTAGCGGGGGGACAGATACGCAGTATTTT. Filled out from reference TRBV7-6 and TRBJ2-3, the complete variable domain reads GAGVSQSPRYKVTKRGQDVALRCDPISGHVSLYWYRQALGQGPEFLTYFNYEAQQDKSGLPNDRFSAERPEGSISTLTIQRTEQRDSAMYRCASSLMTSGGTDTQYFGPGTRLTVL.

This clone was counted a single time. V is TRBV30 and J is TRBJ2-7; 7 bases fit TRBD2. V shed 2 bases, J shed 2 bases, and the junction held 18 bases outside the gene matches. The CDR3 runs 18 residues. Germline CDR1 GTSNPN, CDR2 SVGIG (reference sequence). CDR3 in DNA: TGTGCCTGGAGTCCGTCTGAGTTTTGGGCCCGGGGGGCCTACGAGCAGTACTTC. Protein product: CAWSPSEFWARGAYEQYF.

The chain has TRBV19 and TRBJ2-2; TRBD1 is a possible D gene (5 bases). The germline CDR1 and CDR2 sequences are LNHDA and SQIVND (reference sequence). The CDR3 is made up of 14 amino acids. V lost 3 bases to trimming and J lost 3 bases, with 8 bases between them. CDR3 sequence reads: CASSIQGYTGELFF. The CDR3 bases are TGTGCCAGTAGTATCCAGGGTTACACCGGGGAGCTGTTTTTT.

The V gene is TRBV7-6, the J gene TRBJ2-7, with 9 bases lining up with TRBD2. Trimming removed 2 bases from V and 6 bases from J; junction bases left unmatched: 5. The CDR3 is made up of 14 amino acids. The germline V gene has CDR1 SGHVS and CDR2 FNYEAQ. The CDR3: CASSLPAGGREQYF. DNA for the CDR3: TGTGCCAGCAGCTTACCAGCGGGGGGCCGCGAGCAGTACTTC.

CDR3 nucleotide sequence: TGTGCCAGTAGTTTTGGGGGGGTCCAGTACTTC. This codes for CASSFGGVQYF. V is TRBV19 and J is TRBJ2-5; 7 bases match TRBD2. Germline trimming cut 5 bases from V and 10 bases from J; bases unmatched to any gene: 4. The CDR3 is 11 residues long. Germline loops: CDR1 LNHDA, CDR2 SQIVND (reference sequence).

This clone is a singleton in its sample. V and J are TRBV7-2 and TRBJ2-3; 11 bases agree with TRBD2. This CDR3 contains 15 residues. The germline CDR1 and CDR2 sequences are SGHTA and FQGNSA. Unmatched junction bases numbered 2, after V lost 5 bases and J lost 1 base. The CDR3 protein is CASSDSGGGTDTQYF. In nucleotides, the CDR3 is TGTGCCAGCAGCGATAGCGGGGGGGGCACAGATACGCAGTATTTT.

The chain's CDR3 is CATEGGTSHYNEQFF. For the CDR3, the DNA is TGTGCCACCGAAGGAGGGACTAGCCATTACAATGAGCAGTTCTTC. V is TRBV11-3 and J is TRBJ2-1; 9 bases map to TRBD2. Germline V gene data show CDR1 as SGHNT and CDR2 as YENEEA. The junction had 11 bases not matched to a gene; V was cut back by 10 bases and J by 4 bases. CDR3 size: 15 residues.

The V and J genes are TRBV5-1 and TRBJ2-3, with D possibly being TRBD2 (7 bases). Germline CDR1 reads SGHRS; CDR2 reads YFSETQ. The V end lost 5 bases, the J end lost 4 bases, and 8 bases lay between the germline ends. The CDR3 extends over 12 amino acids. The CDR3 is CASRGGPDTQYF. CDR3 DNA sequence: TGCGCCAGCAGGGGGGGGCCAGATACGCAGTATTTT. The full variable domain, in which reference TRBV5-1 and TRBJ2-3 provide the parts outside the CDR3, is KAGVTQTPRYLIKTRGQQVTLSCSPISGHRSVSWYQQTPGQGLQFLFEYFSETQRNKGNFPGRFSGRQFSNSRSEMNVSTLELGDSALYLCASRGGPDTQYFGPGTRLTVL.

Comments on this clone: Within the sample, other DNA sequences also encode this same CDR3. The rearrangement links TRBV5-6 to TRBJ1-2, with D possibly matching TRBD1 (5 bases). Germline loops: CDR1 SGHDT, CDR2 YYEEEE. Trimming removed 1 base from V and 4 bases from J, with 14 bases in between. The CDR3 runs to 15 residues. The CDR3 region has the DNA TGTGCCAGCAGCTTGAGGGGCCCCTTAGCCTATGGCTACACCTTC. This gives the protein CASSLRGPLAYGYTF.

DNA for the CDR3: TGTGCCAGCCACCCGACAGAGAACACTGAAGCTTTCTTT. Protein: CASHPTENTEAFF. The chain employs TRBV2 and TRBJ1-1; TRBD1 might be the D (5 bases). Trimming shortened V by 8 bases and J by 1 base, and 11 bases separated the two germline ends. In germline, CDR1 is SNHLY, CDR2 FYNNEI. The CDR3 runs to 13 residues.

The genes are TRBV4-1 and TRBJ2-2, with D possibly being TRBD2 (6 bases). The germline V and J ends were trimmed by 0 bases and 3 bases, with 17 bases remaining between them. Germline V gives CDR1 MGHRA, CDR2 YSYEKL. CDR3 length equals 18 residues. This CDR3 reads CASSQDRGGDVYTGELFF. The CDR3 nucleotides read TGCGCCAGCAGCCAAGATCGGGGCGGGGACGTCTACACCGGGGAGCTGTTTTTT.

The chain links TRBV6-1 to TRBJ2-1; D possibly corresponds to TRBD1 (5 bases). V was clipped by 0 bases and J by 3 bases, with 12 bases between them. This CDR3 comprises 16 residues. Germline values: CDR1 MNHNS, CDR2 SASEGT. The CDR3 is CASSEALPRDYNEQFF. The CDR3 nucleotides are TGTGCCAGCAGTGAAGCGCTCCCCAGGGACTACAATGAGCAGTTCTTC.